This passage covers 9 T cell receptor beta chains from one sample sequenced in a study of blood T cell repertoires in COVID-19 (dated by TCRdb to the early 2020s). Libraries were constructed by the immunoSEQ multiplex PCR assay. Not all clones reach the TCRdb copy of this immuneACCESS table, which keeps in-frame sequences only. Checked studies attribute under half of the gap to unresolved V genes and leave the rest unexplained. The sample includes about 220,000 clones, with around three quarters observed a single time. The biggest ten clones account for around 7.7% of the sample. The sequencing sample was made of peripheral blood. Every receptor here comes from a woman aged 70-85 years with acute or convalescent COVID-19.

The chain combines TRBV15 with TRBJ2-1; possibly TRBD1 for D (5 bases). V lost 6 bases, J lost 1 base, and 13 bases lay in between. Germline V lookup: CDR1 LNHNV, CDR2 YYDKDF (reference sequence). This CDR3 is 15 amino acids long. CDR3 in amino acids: CATRGLDYSYNEQFF. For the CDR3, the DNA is TGTGCCACCAGGGGGCTTGATTATTCCTACAATGAGCAGTTCTTC.

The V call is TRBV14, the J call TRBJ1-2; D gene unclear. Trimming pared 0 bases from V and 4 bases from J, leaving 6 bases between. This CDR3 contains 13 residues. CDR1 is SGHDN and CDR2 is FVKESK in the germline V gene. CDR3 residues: CASSQEEAYGYTF. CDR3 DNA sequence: TGTGCCAGCAGCCAAGAGGAGGCCTATGGCTACACCTTC.

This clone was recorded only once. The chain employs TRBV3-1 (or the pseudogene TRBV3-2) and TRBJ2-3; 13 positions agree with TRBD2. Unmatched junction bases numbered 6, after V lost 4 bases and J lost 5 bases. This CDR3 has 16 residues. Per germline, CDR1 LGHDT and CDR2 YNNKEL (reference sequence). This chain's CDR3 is CASSRQLAGGLDTQYF. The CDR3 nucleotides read TGTGCCAGCAGCCGTCAACTAGCGGGGGGGTTAGATACGCAGTATTTT.

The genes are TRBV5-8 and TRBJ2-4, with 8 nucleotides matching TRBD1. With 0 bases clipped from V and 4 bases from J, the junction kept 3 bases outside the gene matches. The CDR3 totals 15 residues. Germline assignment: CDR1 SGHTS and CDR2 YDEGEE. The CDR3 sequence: CASSLVRGPKNIQYF. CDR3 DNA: TGTGCCAGCAGCTTGGTCAGGGGGCCAAAAAACATTCAGTACTTC.

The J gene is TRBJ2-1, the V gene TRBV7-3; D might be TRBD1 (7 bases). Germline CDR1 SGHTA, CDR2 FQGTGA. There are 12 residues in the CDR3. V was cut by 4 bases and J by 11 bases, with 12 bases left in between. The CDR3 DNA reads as TGTGCCAGCAGCTCTTCAGGGGGGCAGCAGTTCTTC. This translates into CASSSSGGQQFF.

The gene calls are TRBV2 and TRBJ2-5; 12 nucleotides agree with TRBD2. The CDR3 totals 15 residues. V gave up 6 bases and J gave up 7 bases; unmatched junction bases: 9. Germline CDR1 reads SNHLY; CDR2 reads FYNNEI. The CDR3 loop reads CASSGTSGSFGTQYF. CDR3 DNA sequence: TGTGCCAGCAGCGGGACTAGCGGGTCCTTTGGGACCCAGTACTTC.

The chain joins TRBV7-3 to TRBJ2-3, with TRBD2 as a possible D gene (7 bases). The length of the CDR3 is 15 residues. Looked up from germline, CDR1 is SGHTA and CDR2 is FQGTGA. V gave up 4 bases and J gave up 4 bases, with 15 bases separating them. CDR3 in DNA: TGTGCCAGCAGCTCTTCCGGGGGGCCGGCAGATACGCAGTATTTT. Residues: CASSSSGGPADTQYF.

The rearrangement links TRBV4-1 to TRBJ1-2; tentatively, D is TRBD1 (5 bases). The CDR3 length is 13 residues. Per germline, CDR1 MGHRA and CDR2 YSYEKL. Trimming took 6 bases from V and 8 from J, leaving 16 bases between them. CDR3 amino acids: CASSRTSRDGYTF. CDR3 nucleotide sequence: TGCGCCAGCAGTCGAACTAGCAGGGACGGCTACACCTTC.

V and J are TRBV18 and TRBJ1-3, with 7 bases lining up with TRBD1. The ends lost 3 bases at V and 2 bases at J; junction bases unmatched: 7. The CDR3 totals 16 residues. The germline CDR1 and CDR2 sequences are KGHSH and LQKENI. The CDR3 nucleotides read TGTGCCAGCTCACCGCGGACAGGTGACACTGGAAACACCATATATTTT. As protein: CASSPRTGDTGNTIYF.